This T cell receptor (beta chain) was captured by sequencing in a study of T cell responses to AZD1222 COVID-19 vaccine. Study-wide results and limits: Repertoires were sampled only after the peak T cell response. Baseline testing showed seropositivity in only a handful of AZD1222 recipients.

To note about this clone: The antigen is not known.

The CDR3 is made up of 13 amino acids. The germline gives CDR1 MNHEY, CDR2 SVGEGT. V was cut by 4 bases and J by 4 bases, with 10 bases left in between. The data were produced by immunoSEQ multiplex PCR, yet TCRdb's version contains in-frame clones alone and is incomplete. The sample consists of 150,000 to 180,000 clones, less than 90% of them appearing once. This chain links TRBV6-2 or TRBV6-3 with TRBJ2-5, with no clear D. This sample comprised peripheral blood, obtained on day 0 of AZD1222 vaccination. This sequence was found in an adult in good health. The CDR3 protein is CASSSRARETQYF. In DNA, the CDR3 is TGTGCCAGCAGTTCCCGTGCCCGAGAGACCCAGTACTTC.